These 18 T cell receptor beta chains share one sample of origin, sequenced in a study of blood T cells in healthy people across ages. Combining a sample-barcoded 5' primer with a J-beta primer mix, a second PCR ran for 7 to 11 cycles. TCRdb reprocessed the 5' RACE reads via MiXCR and lists one record per CDR3 protein. The data hold some 1.5 million distinct CDR3 sequences, with 35% to 45% observed a single time. Specimen: blood. Every receptor here comes from a woman aged 18-35 years in good health.

Only a few counts were recorded for this clonotype. The chain has TRBV27 and TRBJ2-7, with 16 bases fitting TRBD2. The CDR3 spans 17 residues. CDR1 is MNHEY and CDR2 is SMNVEV in the germline V gene (reference sequence). V shed 2 bases, J shed 5 bases, and the junction held 6 bases outside the gene matches. The CDR3: CASSLTGTSGRANEQYF. The DNA for the CDR3 is TGTGCCAGCAGTTTAACCGGGACTAGCGGGAGGGCTAACGAGCAGTACTTC.

V and J are TRBV5-1 and TRBJ1-1; 12 bases are a match to TRBD1. Germline CDR1 SGHRS, CDR2 YFSETQ. Trimming cost V 4 bases and J 4 bases; bases outside gene matches: 5. The CDR3 length is 15 residues. This chain's CDR3 is CASSLMGQGATEAFF. The CDR3 DNA reads as TGCGCCAGCAGCCTAATGGGACAGGGGGCCACTGAAGCTTTCTTT. Variable domain in full (rest from reference TRBV5-1 and TRBJ1-1): KAGVTQTPRYLIKTRGQQVTLSCSPISGHRSVSWYQQTPGQGLQFLFEYFSETQRNKGNFPGRFSGRQFSNSRSEMNVSTLELGDSALYLCASSLMGQGATEAFFGQGTRLTVV.

The chain combines TRBV29-1 with TRBJ1-1; no clear D gene. V lost 4 bases, J lost 0 bases, and 9 bases lay in between. Germline V gene sequence: CDR1 SQVTM, CDR2 ANQGSEA. CDR3 size: 13 residues. Here the CDR3 reads CSVGDNLNTEAFF. CDR3 in DNA: TGCAGCGTTGGCGACAATTTGAACACTGAAGCTTTCTTT.

The chain couples TRBV4-1 to TRBJ2-7; unclear D gene. The CDR3 is made up of 15 amino acids. V was cut by 4 bases and J by 1 base, with 14 bases left in between. The germline gives CDR1 MGHRA, CDR2 YSYEKL. Here the CDR3 reads CASSPIEKDSYEQYF. CDR3 sequence (DNA): TGCGCCAGCAGCCCTATCGAGAAGGATTCCTACGAGCAGTACTTC.

This chain links TRBV20-1 with TRBJ1-5; D is unresolved. The V and J ends lost 6 bases and 0 bases respectively, with 21 bases between them. This CDR3 has 17 amino acids. CDR1 DFQATT and CDR2 SNEGSKA come from the germline V gene (reference sequence). CDR3 region: CSARRGSTTYSNQPQHF. CDR3 nucleotides: TGCAGTGCCCGACGAGGCAGTACAACTTATAGCAATCAGCCCCAGCATTTT.

The chain uses TRBV12-3 or TRBV12-4 and TRBJ2-7; 7 nucleotides match TRBD1. The CDR3 spans 14 residues. The trim removed 5 bases at V and 4 bases at J, leaving 8 bases unmatched. The CDR3 region has the DNA TGTGCCAGCAGTCTACGGACAGGTTGGTACGAGCAGTACTTC. Amino acids: CASSLRTGWYEQYF.

The chain combines TRBV7-9 with TRBJ1-1; D is unclear. CDR1 SEHNR and CDR2 FQNEAQ come from the germline V gene (reference sequence). Between the trimmed V and J ends, which lost 8 bases and 1 base, there was a span of 14 bases. The CDR3 totals 14 residues. The CDR3 reads CASGVVFSNTEAFF. The CDR3 DNA is TGTGCCAGCGGGGTGGTTTTCTCGAACACTGAAGCTTTCTTT.

CDR3 sequence (DNA): TGTGCCAGCACCAGCTATGGCTACACCTTC. It yields the protein CASTSYGYTF. The rearrangement links TRBV25-1 to TRBJ1-2, with unresolved D. The CDR3 runs to 10 residues. Trimming shortened V by 7 bases and J by 4 bases, and 4 bases separated the two germline ends. Germline CDR1 and CDR2: MGHDK and SYGVNS.

In the case of this clonotype: A much bigger clone sits one base away, suggesting this may be a read error. The chain carries TRBV10-3 and TRBJ2-5; D not certain. V lost 5 bases, J lost 11 bases, and 21 bases lay in between. In germline, CDR1 is ENHRY, CDR2 SYGVKD. The CDR3 has 14 residues. CDR3: CAISMGYGGNEQYF. CDR3 bases: TGTGCCATCAGTATGGGGTACGGCGGTAATGAGCAGTACTTC.

The genes are TRBV20-1 and TRBJ2-5, with D unclear. Germline CDR1 and CDR2: DFQATT and SNEGSKA (reference sequence). The CDR3 runs 14 residues. The V and J ends lost 3 bases and 3 bases respectively, with 14 bases between them. In DNA, the CDR3 is TGCAGTGCTAGTAGCTGGGCCCAAGAAGAGACCCAGTACTTC. Translation gives CSASSWAQEETQYF.

The rearrangement links TRBV7-6 to TRBJ2-7, with TRBD2 matching 8 bases. Germline values: CDR1 SGHVS, CDR2 FNYEAQ. V shed 1 base and J 9 bases; nucleotides not matched to a gene: 8. This CDR3 region has 14 residues. For the CDR3, the DNA is TGTGCCAGCAGCTTAGAGTCTCTAGCGGGTTGGCAGTACTTC. This codes for CASSLESLAGWQYF.

This clonotype was observed a handful of times. The chain links TRBV18 to TRBJ1-5; D unclear. Trimming removed 4 bases at V and 5 bases at J, with 9 bases between. Germline V gene data show CDR1 as KGHSH and CDR2 as LQKENI. The CDR3 is 13 residues long. The CDR3 sequence is CASSLQPYQPQHF. The CDR3 coding sequence is TGTGCCAGCTCACTACAGCCCTATCAGCCCCAGCATTTT. Filled out from reference TRBV18 and TRBJ1-5, the complete variable domain reads NAGVMQNPRHLVRRRGQEARLRCSPMKGHSHVYWYRQLPEEGLKFMVYLQKENIIDESGMPKERFSAEFPKEGPSILRIQQVVRGDSAAYFCASSLQPYQPQHFGDGTRLSIL.

The CDR3 sequence is CSALAGGYDIQYF. In nucleotides, the CDR3 is TGCAGTGCTCTAGCGGGAGGATATGACATTCAGTACTTC. The chain joins TRBV20-1 to TRBJ2-4; 11 nucleotides match TRBD2. With V trimmed by 5 bases and J by 8 bases, 5 bases remained unmatched. CDR3 length: 13 amino acids. Germline-derived CDR1 and CDR2 are DFQATT and SNEGSKA (reference sequence).

The chain has TRBV29-1 and TRBJ2-1; TRBD2 is a possible D gene (5 bases). Germline assignment: CDR1 SQVTM and CDR2 ANQGSEA. V was cut by 7 bases and J by 9 bases, with 16 bases left in between. The CDR3 spans 12 residues. The CDR3 loop reads CSAGSGGFEQFF. CDR3 coding DNA: TGCAGCGCTGGATCGGGCGGGTTTGAGCAGTTCTTC.

This clonotype was observed a few times. The rearrangement links TRBV12-3 or TRBV12-4 to TRBJ1-2, with a weak D call TRBD1 (5 bases). CDR3 length equals 15 residues. V was trimmed by 0 bases and J by 3 bases, leaving 11 bases between them. CDR3 protein: CASSLAWGGDYGYTF. Here the CDR3 DNA reads TGTGCCAGCAGTTTAGCGTGGGGCGGGGACTATGGCTACACCTTC.

The chain couples TRBV12-3 or TRBV12-4 to TRBJ2-1; weak D call: TRBD2 (5 bases). The length of the CDR3 is 14 residues. Trimming removed 1 base at V and 6 bases at J, with 10 bases between. The CDR3 region has the DNA TGTGCCAGCAGTTTAGACGGGGTAGCCAATGAGCAGTTCTTC. It specifies CASSLDGVANEQFF.

This clonotype was seen at least ten times. The CDR3, as DNA: TGCGCCAGCAGCTTGGCGCAGGGAGTCGGCTACGAGCAGTACTTC. Translation: CASSLAQGVGYEQYF. This chain joins TRBV5-1 and TRBJ2-7; D possibly matches TRBD1 or TRBD2 (5 bases each). V shed 0 bases and J shed 3 bases, with 13 bases lying between them. Germline V gene sequence: CDR1 SGHRS, CDR2 YFSETQ. The CDR3 extends over 15 amino acids.

This clonotype is a singleton in its sample. The chain couples TRBV5-1 to TRBJ2-7; possibly TRBD1 or TRBD2 for D (5 bases each). The CDR3 loop spans 15 amino acids. CDR1 and CDR2 (germline): SGHRS, YFSETQ. V gave up 4 bases and J gave up 2 bases, with 16 bases separating them. CDR3 sequence: CASSVMGTVTYEQYF. CDR3 DNA: TGCGCCAGCAGCGTGATGGGGACGGTAACCTACGAGCAGTACTTC. Using reference TRBV5-1 and TRBJ2-7 for the parts outside the CDR3, the full variable domain is KAGVTQTPRYLIKTRGQQVTLSCSPISGHRSVSWYQQTPGQGLQFLFEYFSETQRNKGNFPGRFSGRQFSNSRSEMNVSTLELGDSALYLCASSVMGTVTYEQYFGPGTRLTVT.